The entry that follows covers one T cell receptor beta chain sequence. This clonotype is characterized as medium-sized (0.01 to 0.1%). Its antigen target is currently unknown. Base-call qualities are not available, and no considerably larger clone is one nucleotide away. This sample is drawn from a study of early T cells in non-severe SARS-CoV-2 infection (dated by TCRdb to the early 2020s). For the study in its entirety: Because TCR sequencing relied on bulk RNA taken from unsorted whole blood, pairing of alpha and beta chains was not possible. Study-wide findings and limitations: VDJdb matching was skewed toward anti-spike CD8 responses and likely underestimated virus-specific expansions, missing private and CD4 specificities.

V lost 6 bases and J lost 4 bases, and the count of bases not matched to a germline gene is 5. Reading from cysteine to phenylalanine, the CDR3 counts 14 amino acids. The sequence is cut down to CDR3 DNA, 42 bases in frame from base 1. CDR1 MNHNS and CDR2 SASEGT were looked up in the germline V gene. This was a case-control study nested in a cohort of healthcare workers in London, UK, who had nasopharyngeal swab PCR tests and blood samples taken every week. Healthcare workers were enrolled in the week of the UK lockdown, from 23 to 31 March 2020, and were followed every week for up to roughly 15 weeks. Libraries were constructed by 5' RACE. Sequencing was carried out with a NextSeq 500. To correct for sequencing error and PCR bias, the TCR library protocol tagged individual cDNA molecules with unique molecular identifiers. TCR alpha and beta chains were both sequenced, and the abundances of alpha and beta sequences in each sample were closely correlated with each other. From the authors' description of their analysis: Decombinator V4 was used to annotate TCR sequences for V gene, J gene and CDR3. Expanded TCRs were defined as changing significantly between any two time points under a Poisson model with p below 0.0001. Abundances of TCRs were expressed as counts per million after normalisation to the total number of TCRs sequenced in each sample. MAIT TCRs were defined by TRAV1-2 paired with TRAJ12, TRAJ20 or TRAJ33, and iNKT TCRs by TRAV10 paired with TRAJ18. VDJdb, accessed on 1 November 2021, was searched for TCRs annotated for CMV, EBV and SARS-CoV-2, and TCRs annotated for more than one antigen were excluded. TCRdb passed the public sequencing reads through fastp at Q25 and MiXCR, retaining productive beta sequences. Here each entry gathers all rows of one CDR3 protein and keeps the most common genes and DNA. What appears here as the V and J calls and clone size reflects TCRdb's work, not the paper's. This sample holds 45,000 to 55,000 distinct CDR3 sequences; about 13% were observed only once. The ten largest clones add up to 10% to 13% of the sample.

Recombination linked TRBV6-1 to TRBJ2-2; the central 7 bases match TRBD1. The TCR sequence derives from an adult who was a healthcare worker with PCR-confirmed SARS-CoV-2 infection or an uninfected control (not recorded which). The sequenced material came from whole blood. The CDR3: CASRLQGITGELFF. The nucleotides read TGTGCCAGCAGGCTACAGGGGATCACCGGGGAGCTGTTTTTT.